These 4 T cell receptor beta chains originate from one sample sequenced in a study of T cell responses to AZD1222 COVID-19 vaccine. TCRdb's copy holds only in-frame clones and misses some; the assay was immunoSEQ multiplex PCR. Among about 130,000 clones listed, 90% to 95% were seen once. This specimen was peripheral blood, taken on day 0 of AZD1222 vaccination. The receptors originated from an adult in good health.

This chain links TRBV5-1 with TRBJ2-3; D is undetermined. Trimming shortened V by 4 bases and J by 3 bases, and 15 bases separated the two germline ends. From germline, CDR1 is SGHRS and CDR2 YFSETQ. The CDR3 is 15 amino acids. The CDR3 DNA reads TGCGCCAGCAGCCTAGTCTACGTAGGAACAGATACGCAGTATTTT. Amino acids: CASSLVYVGTDTQYF. The full variable domain, completed using reference TRBV5-1 and TRBJ2-3, is KAGVTQTPRYLIKTRGQQVTLSCSPISGHRSVSWYQQTPGQGLQFLFEYFSETQRNKGNFPGRFSGRQFSNSRSEMNVSTLELGDSALYLCASSLVYVGTDTQYFGPGTRLTVL.

This clone was counted once. V and J are TRBV5-6 and TRBJ1-2, with D hard to call. The CDR3 extends over 15 amino acids. From germline, CDR1 is SGHDT and CDR2 YYEEEE. The V and J ends lost 2 bases and 4 bases respectively, with 15 bases between them. As DNA, the CDR3 is TGTGCCAGCAGCTTAACGCCGAAATGGACCTATGGCTACACCTTC. Amino acids: CASSLTPKWTYGYTF.

The chain couples TRBV11-2 to TRBJ1-2, with D possibly TRBD1 on 5 matching bases. The CDR3 loop spans 12 amino acids. Trimming left V 7 bases short and J 7 bases short, with 13 bases between. CDR1 and CDR2 (germline): SGHAT, FQNNGV. CDR3 coding DNA: TGTGCCAGCACCGAACGGCAGGGTGGCTACACCTTC. This codes for CASTERQGGYTF. Using reference TRBV11-2 and TRBJ1-2 for the parts outside the CDR3, the full variable domain is EAGVAQSPRYKIIEKRQSVAFWCNPISGHATLYWYQQILGQGPKLLIQFQNNGVVDDSQLPKDRFSAERLKGVDSTLKIQPAKLEDSAVYLCASTERQGGYTFGSGTRLTVV.

This sequence joins TRBV7-9 and TRBJ1-2; D unclear. This CDR3 has 13 amino acids. V was cut by 5 bases and J by 8 bases, with 15 bases left in between. CDR1 and CDR2 from the germline V gene are SEHNR and FQNEAQ (reference sequence). The chain's CDR3 is CASSPVESVGYTF. CDR3 nucleotide sequence: TGTGCCAGCAGCCCCGTCGAGAGCGTGGGCTACACCTTC.